One T cell receptor beta chain is described in this entry. The data belong to a study of preoperative IRX-2 immunotherapy in early breast cancer. Using immunoSEQ multiplex PCR, the repertoire was profiled, and TCRdb retains in-frame clones only, with some absent. Of 25,000 to 30,000 clones listed, 90% are singletons. The CDR3 consists of 13 residues. V gave up 6 bases and J gave up 1 base; unmatched junction bases: 3. Germline V gene sequence: CDR1 SGHRS, CDR2 YFSETQ. The treatment is: preoperative locoregional IRX-2 cytokine immunotherapy. Patients received preoperative, locoregional IRX-2 cytokine immunotherapy in a phase Ib study.

The sample was gathered from a patient treated with IRX-2 immunotherapy. The receptor's source is a human donor with breast cancer. The chain joins TRBV5-1 to TRBJ1-1, with 7 bases fitting TRBD1. CDR3 DNA: TGCGCCAGCAACAGACAGGGGAACACTGAAGCTTTCTTT. It yields the protein CASNRQGNTEAFF.